This TCR beta chain was recorded in a study of shared T cell receptors in the human thymus. Germline V gives CDR1 SGHDN, CDR2 FVKESK. V was pared by 1 base and J by 2 bases, with 11 bases between. The CDR3 extends over 15 amino acids. Clones were sequenced by immunoSEQ multiplex PCR, and TCRdb holds only the in-frame ones, with some missing. The repertoire holds about 660,000 clones, with approximately 88% as singletons. In addition, the sample was reused for a study of human thymus T cells.

What was sequenced was thymocytes. This TCR came from a boy younger than two with a congenital heart defect. The chain uses TRBV14 and TRBJ1-1; D is unresolved. CDR3 sequence: CASSQVTRRNTEAFF. The CDR3, as DNA: TGTGCCAGCAGCCAAGTCACGCGGAGAAACACTGAAGCTTTCTTT.